What follows is one T cell receptor (beta chain) and its context. Its antigen is undetermined. This sample is part of a study of brain T cells in children with intractable seizures. Clones were read by immunoSEQ multiplex PCR, and TCRdb kept only the in-frame ones, dropping some. In the table there are 110,000 or so clones, 85% to 95% of which are singletons. The ends were cut back, 0 bases at V and 9 bases at J, with 12 bases in the middle. Per germline, CDR1 MNHEY and CDR2 SVGEGT. The CDR3 spans 14 residues. Whole-study findings and limits: Absence of clones before surgery may stem from lower sequencing depth.

Sequencing was limited to surgery cases with top T cell transcript signatures in brain tissue. Before surgery, patients took at least one anti-epileptic drug. The V gene is TRBV6-2 or TRBV6-3, the J gene TRBJ2-1; D tentatively reads TRBD1 or TRBD2 (6 bases each). This TCR was recovered from a boy less than two years old with hemimegalencephaly and intractable seizures. Sequencing was performed on peripheral blood, taken at surgery. The CDR3 is CASSYSMGGGEQFF. The CDR3 nucleotides read TGTGCCAGCAGTTACTCTATGGGGGGCGGTGAGCAGTTCTTC.